This TCR beta chain was documented in a study of cytomegalovirus exposure and HLA in healthy donors. V shed 4 bases, J shed 11 bases, and the junction held 5 bases outside the gene matches. Looked up from germline, CDR1 is SGHDT and CDR2 is YYEEEE. The CDR3 loop spans 11 amino acids. The PCR had 60 Vbeta and 13 Jbeta primers. Profiling relied on immunoSEQ multiplex PCR, and the TCRdb table lists in-frame clones only, not all of them. The data hold some 170,000 clones, with more than 75% observed a single time. The chain recombines TRBV5-6 with TRBJ1-2; TRBD1 aligns across 7 bases. Specimen: PBMCs. The TCR comes from a girl under 18 in good health and CMV-seropositive. CDR3 in DNA: TGTGCCAGCAGCCTGCAGGGGGTTTACACCTTC. This codes for CASSLQGVYTF.